This T cell receptor beta chain was identified in a study of cytomegalovirus exposure and HLA in healthy donors. The CDR3 is 15 residues long. V was pared by 2 bases and J by 1 base, with 11 bases between. In germline, CDR1 is MNHEY, CDR2 SVGAGI. Amplification used 60 Vbeta primers and 13 Jbeta primers. Method: immunoSEQ multiplex PCR; TCRdb's copy keeps in-frame clones and lacks some. This sample has hundreds of thousands of clones, with roughly 85% found just once. The TCR sequence derives from a girl aged 2-10 years in good health and CMV-seronegative. V gene TRBV6-5 combines with J gene TRBJ2-5, with a tentative D call TRBD2 (7 bases). Sequenced input: PBMCs. The CDR3, as DNA: TGTGCCAGCAGTTACAGGGGGGGGTTCCAAGAGACCCAGTACTTC. Amino acids: CASSYRGGFQETQYF.